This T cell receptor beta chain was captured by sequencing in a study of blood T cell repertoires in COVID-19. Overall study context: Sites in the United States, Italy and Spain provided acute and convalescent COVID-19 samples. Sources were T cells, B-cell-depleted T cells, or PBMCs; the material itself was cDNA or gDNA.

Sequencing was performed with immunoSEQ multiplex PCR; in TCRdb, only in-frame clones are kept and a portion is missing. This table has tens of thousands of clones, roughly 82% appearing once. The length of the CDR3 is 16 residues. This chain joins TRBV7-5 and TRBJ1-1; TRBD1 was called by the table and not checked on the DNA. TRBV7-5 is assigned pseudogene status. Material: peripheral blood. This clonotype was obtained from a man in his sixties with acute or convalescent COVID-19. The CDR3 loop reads CARSLVDRGMNTEAFF. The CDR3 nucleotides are TGTGCCAGAAGCTTAGTGGACAGGGGGATGAACACTGAAGCTTTCTTT.